The present T cell receptor beta chain was sequenced within a study of OX40 agonist ivuxolimab in advanced cancers. Study summary: Previous treatment with anti-PD-1, anti-PD-L1 or anti-CTLA-4 therapy was allowed; about 40% had received some.

Concerning this clone: The antigen is not known.

Data came from immunoSEQ multiplex PCR; TCRdb stores just in-frame clones and leaves some out. This table has 40,000 to 45,000 clones, approximately 86% appearing once. Notes on the study in general: It was also the case that some nonresponders had low normalized T-cell clonal expansion. At doses 0.1 to 3.0 mg/kg, CD4+ and CD8+ clones expanded.

Between the trimmed V and J ends, which lost 7 bases and 4 bases, there was a span of 17 bases. CDR1 is SGHRS and CDR2 is YFSETQ in the germline V gene. There are 14 residues in the CDR3. This chain links TRBV5-1 with TRBJ2-5; perhaps TRBD2 as D (6 bases). This TCR was sampled from an adult with an advanced solid tumor such as melanoma, head and neck, liver or kidney cancer. This specimen consisted of CD4+ or CD8+ T cells sorted from blood, obtained in a trial of the OX40 agonist ivuxolimab. The DNA for the CDR3 is TGCGCCAGCTTAGCAGGAGGGATCGGAGAGACCCAGTACTTC. Protein sequence: CASLAGGIGETQYF. Filled out from reference TRBV5-1 and TRBJ2-5, the complete variable domain reads KAGVTQTPRYLIKTRGQQVTLSCSPISGHRSVSWYQQTPGQGLQFLFEYFSETQRNKGNFPGRFSGRQFSNSRSEMNVSTLELGDSALYLCASLAGGIGETQYFGPGTRLLVL.